A single sample gave rise to the 13 T cell receptor beta chains below, sequenced in a study of technical replicates of blood from a few donors. Profiling relied on immunoSEQ multiplex PCR, and the TCRdb table lists in-frame clones only, not all of them. The sample holds under 90,000 clones, 93% seen once. The specimen was T cells isolated from PBMCs. The origin of the receptors is a human donor in good health.

The chain recombines TRBV7-9 with TRBJ2-3; tentatively, D is TRBD2 (6 bases). V dropped 2 bases and J dropped 4 bases, with 10 bases sitting between them. The CDR3 extends over 14 amino acids. Germline-derived CDR1 and CDR2 are SEHNR and FQNEAQ (reference sequence). This CDR3 reads CASSLRESADTQYF. The CDR3 nucleotides are TGTGCCAGCAGCTTACGGGAGAGCGCAGATACGCAGTATTTT.

The rearrangement links TRBV11-2 to TRBJ1-4, with D perhaps matching TRBD1 (5 bases). Germline V lookup: CDR1 SGHAT, CDR2 FQNNGV. The V and J ends lost 5 bases and 0 bases respectively, with 13 bases between them. This CDR3 contains 16 residues. The CDR3 here is CASSLHRIATNEKLFF. DNA for the CDR3: TGTGCCAGCAGCCTACACAGGATTGCAACTAATGAAAAACTGTTTTTT.

CDR3 coding DNA: TGCGCCAGCAGCTCTCGCCCGGCGCGGGACGGCTACACCTTC. This codes for CASSSRPARDGYTF. V is TRBV5-1 and J is TRBJ1-2, with D possibly being TRBD1 (5 bases). CDR1 is SGHRS and CDR2 is YFSETQ in the germline V gene. CDR3 length: 14 amino acids. Trimming removed 3 bases from V and 8 bases from J, with 17 bases in between.

This chain joins TRBV5-1 and TRBJ1-2; TRBD1 matches 7 bases. V trimming: 3 bases; J trimming: 4 bases; junction bases outside the gene matches: 6. Germline V lookup: CDR1 SGHRS, CDR2 YFSETQ. The CDR3 is 14 residues long. CDR3 residues: CASSSTGESYGYTF. The CDR3 DNA reads TGCGCCAGCAGCTCCACAGGGGAGAGCTATGGCTACACCTTC.

The chain uses TRBV5-4 and TRBJ1-4, with D tentatively TRBD1 (6 bases). V lost 1 base and J 8 bases, leaving 12 bases between the germline ends. The CDR3 contains 14 residues. Germline V gene sequence: CDR1 SGHNT, CDR2 YYREEE (reference sequence). The DNA of the CDR3 is TGTGCCAGCAGCTTGAGGGGGTGGGACGAAAAACTGTTTTTT. Translated, it gives CASSLRGWDEKLFF.

The V and J genes are TRBV7-8 and TRBJ2-3; 10 bases agree with TRBD2. Germline lookup yields CDR1 SGHVS and CDR2 FQNEAQ. V lost 5 bases to trimming and J lost 3 bases; unmatched junction nucleotides: 8. CDR3 length: 16 amino acids. CDR3 nucleotides: TGTGCCAGCAGCCCCCAGCGGGGGGGGCGGACAGATACGCAGTATTTT. It yields the protein CASSPQRGGRTDTQYF. The complete variable domain, with remaining parts taken from reference TRBV7-8 and TRBJ2-3, reads GAGVSQSPRYKVAKRGQDVALRCDPISGHVSLFWYQQALGQGPEFLTYFQNEAQLDKSGLPSDRFFAERPEGSVSTLKIQRTQQEDSAVYLCASSPQRGGRTDTQYFGPGTRLTVL.

The chain uses TRBV28 and TRBJ1-1, with D uncertain. Trimming took 3 bases from V and 5 from J, leaving 7 bases between them. This CDR3 spans 12 amino acids. CDR1 and CDR2 (germline): MDHEN, SYDVKM. CDR3 DNA sequence: TGTGCCAGCAGTTTCCTCGGGACTGAAGCTTTCTTT. Translated: CASSFLGTEAFF.

The chain has TRBV6-5 and TRBJ2-7, with 8 bases aligning to TRBD1. This CDR3 is built from 14 residues. V shed 3 bases, J shed 3 bases, and the junction held 4 bases outside the gene matches. In germline, CDR1 is MNHEY, CDR2 SVGAGI. CDR3 sequence: CASSYSDRGYEQYF. The CDR3 DNA is TGTGCCAGCAGTTATTCAGACAGGGGCTACGAGCAGTACTTC.

This chain connects TRBV30 to TRBJ1-6, with 9 bases lining up with TRBD1. The germline gives CDR1 GTSNPN, CDR2 SVGIG (reference sequence). The J segment lost 8 bases and the V segment lost 0 bases, leaving 5 bases of the junction unmatched. The CDR3 spans 15 residues. The CDR3 region has the DNA TGTGCCTGGAGTGTGACAGGGGGGACCCATTCACCCCTCCACTTT. Protein: CAWSVTGGTHSPLHF.

This sequence joins TRBV7-2 and TRBJ2-1; TRBD2 matches 9 bases. The CDR3 is 17 residues long. J gave up 6 bases and V 9 bases, and 18 bases lay outside the gene matches. The V gene's germline CDR1 is SGHTA and CDR2 FQGNSA. The CDR3 reads CARNQRRDSGRSNEQFF. CDR3 coding DNA: TGTGCCAGAAACCAGAGAAGGGATAGCGGGAGAAGCAATGAGCAGTTCTTC.

The V gene is TRBV6-5, the J gene TRBJ2-1, with D perhaps matching TRBD2 (6 bases). The ends were cut back, 6 bases at V and 5 bases at J, with 17 bases in the middle. Germline V gives CDR1 MNHEY, CDR2 SVGAGI. The CDR3 consists of 15 residues. CDR3 coding DNA: TGTGCCAGCAGCCTAACTAGCCTACTGAACAATGAGCAGTTCTTC. Translated, it gives CASSLTSLLNNEQFF.

The V gene is TRBV6-6, the J gene TRBJ1-1, with a weak D call TRBD1 (6 bases). Trimming took off 2 bases at V and 4 bases at J, with 17 bases between the two ends. This CDR3 is 16 amino acids long. Germline V gene data show CDR1 as MNHNY and CDR2 as SVGAGI (reference sequence). The CDR3 DNA is TGTGCCAGCAGTTACATGCAGGGGATAGGGGCCACTGAAGCTTTCTTT. Protein: CASSYMQGIGATEAFF.

The rearrangement links TRBV7-9 to TRBJ1-1; possible D gene TRBD1, 6 bases. The germline V gene encodes CDR1 SEHNR and CDR2 FQNEAQ (reference sequence). CDR3 size: 13 residues. V shed 7 bases and J shed 2 bases, with 11 bases lying between them. The CDR3 bases are TGTGCCAGCACCCAGGGGATTAACACTGAAGCTTTCTTT. This translates into CASTQGINTEAFF.